This entry lists 6 T cell receptor beta chains sequenced from one sample in a study of T cell repertoires in ileal Crohn's disease. Specified time point: neoterminal ileum biopsy at postoperative endoscopy, about 6 months after surgery. Data came from immunoSEQ multiplex PCR; TCRdb stores just in-frame clones and leaves some out. This sample has 55,000 to 65,000 clones; approximately 91% occur once, and the top ten carry approximately 2%. Sample: ileal tissue. The origin of the receptors is an adult with Crohn's disease.

J is TRBJ2-7 and V is TRBV29-1, with a possible D match to TRBD2 (6 bases). CDR1 is SQVTM and CDR2 is ANQGSEA in the germline V gene. Trimming took off 6 bases at V and 5 bases at J, with 14 bases between the two ends. This CDR3 region has 12 residues. The CDR3 bases are TGCAGCGTAAATAGCGGCGGCCACGAGCAGTACTTC. Translation: CSVNSGGHEQYF.

The V and J genes are TRBV30 and TRBJ1-1, with a tentative D call TRBD1 (6 bases). Germline-derived CDR1 and CDR2 are GTSNPN and SVGIG (reference sequence). CDR3 size: 14 residues. V was clipped by 2 bases and J by 3 bases, with 13 bases between them. The CDR3 loop is CAWSLGGLDTEAFF. The CDR3 nucleotides read TGTGCCTGGAGTCTGGGGGGGCTGGACACTGAAGCTTTCTTT.

This chain joins TRBV5-1 and TRBJ2-1; D possibly corresponds to TRBD2 (6 bases). Germline V gene lookup returns CDR1 SGHRS and CDR2 YFSETQ. The CDR3 consists of 13 residues. Trimming removed 8 bases at V and 10 bases at J, with 19 bases between. CDR3 region: CASTFRVGGEQFF. CDR3 sequence (DNA): TGCGCCAGTACCTTTCGTGTCGGGGGAGAGCAGTTCTTC.

The chain couples TRBV4-1 to TRBJ2-3; D gene ambiguous. The CDR3 is 14 amino acids. Germline CDR1 reads MGHRA; CDR2 reads YSYEKL. V was cut by 2 bases and J by 2 bases, with 8 bases left in between. The CDR3 spells CASSQTTTTDTQYF. The CDR3 DNA reads TGCGCCAGCAGCCAAACTACCACCACAGATACGCAGTATTTT.

The CDR3 DNA is TGTGCCAGCAGTAAATTCCGGACTAGCGACAATGCCTACAATGAGCAGTTCTTC. Encoded protein: CASSKFRTSDNAYNEQFF. This sequence joins TRBV6-4 and TRBJ2-1, with 9 bases matching TRBD2. The germline V gene has CDR1 MRHNA and CDR2 SNTAGT. The CDR3 spans 18 residues. The V segment lost 5 bases and the J segment 2 bases; nucleotides outside the gene matches: 13.

The chain is built from TRBV6-6 and TRBJ2-3; TRBD1 is a possible D gene (5 bases). Germline-derived CDR1 and CDR2 are MNHNY and SVGAGI (reference sequence). V was trimmed by 6 bases and J by 10 bases, leaving 11 bases between them. CDR3 length equals 11 residues. In nucleotides, the CDR3 is TGTGCCAGCAGCGACAGAGGACCGCAGTATTTT. It translates to CASSDRGPQYF.